This T cell receptor (beta chain) was profiled in a study of T cells in Graves' hyperthyroidism and ophthalmopathy. Amplification targeted TCR beta CDR3 regions from RNA transcripts. An initial round of RT-PCR targeting the TCR CDR3 relied on the HTBI primer set. TCRdb passed the multiplex PCR reads through MiXCR, listing each CDR3 protein once. The table includes about 580,000 distinct CDR3 sequences, 14% detected once. Ten or more counts support this clonotype. Between the trimmed V and J ends, which lost 3 bases and 4 bases, there was a span of 10 bases. This CDR3 is 13 amino acids long. Per the germline V gene, CDR1 is SGHRS and CDR2 is YFSETQ.

This TCR was sampled from a woman in her 30s with Graves' hyperthyroidism that later progressed to Graves' ophthalmopathy. The chain recombines TRBV5-1 with TRBJ2-5, with D possibly matching TRBD1 (6 bases). Sequenced: blood. The DNA of the CDR3 is TGCGCCAGCAGCTCCACAGGGCCAGAGACCCAGTACTTC. As protein: CASSSTGPETQYF.